This T cell receptor (beta chain) was sequenced during a study of blood T cell repertoires in COVID-19. The assay was immunoSEQ multiplex PCR, and TCRdb's table has in-frame clones only and misses some. The repertoire holds approximately 180,000 clones, with roughly 85% as singletons. The germline CDR1 and CDR2 sequences are MNHEY and SVGEGT. The CDR3 is made up of 13 amino acids. Trimming left V 4 bases short and J 2 bases short, with 9 bases between. This TCR was sampled from a human donor with active or convalescent COVID-19. The donor label of this sample is uncertain. Sequencing input: peripheral blood. The chain uses TRBV6-2 or TRBV6-3 and TRBJ2-7, with unresolved D. The CDR3 DNA reads TGTGCCAGCAGTTCTTACGCGGCCTACGAGCAGTACTTC. Its translation: CASSSYAAYEQYF.